What follows are 12 T cell receptor beta chains derived from one specimen sequenced in a study of T-cell reconstitution after alpha-beta-depleted transplantation in children. Unique molecular identifiers were used to barcode this TCRbeta library. TCRdb passed the PCR reads through MiXCR, listing each CDR3 protein once. In the table there are 140,000 to 150,000 distinct CDR3 sequences, about 8.8% of which are singletons. Sequencing used PBMCs, mostly from graft donor cells, obtained 180 days after TCRalphabeta/CD19-depleted stem cell transplant. All receptors derive from a female patient younger than 10 who had a stem cell transplant for congenital amegakaryocytic thrombocytopenia, so the T cells may come from the graft donor.

This clonotype was seen many times. This rearrangement joins TRBV20-1 to TRBJ2-1; D is uncertain. The CDR3 totals 16 residues. V was clipped by 0 bases and J by 0 bases, with 12 bases between them. Germline V CDR1 and CDR2: DFQATT, SNEGSKA (reference sequence). The CDR3: CSAREPGSFSYNEQFF. CDR3 nucleotide sequence: TGCAGTGCTAGAGAACCCGGCTCCTTCTCCTACAATGAGCAGTTCTTC.

The chain employs TRBV20-1 and TRBJ2-2, with 8 bases fitting TRBD2. The germline V gene has CDR1 DFQATT and CDR2 SNEGSKA (reference sequence). The CDR3 has 16 residues. With 0 bases clipped from V and 6 bases from J, the junction kept 9 bases outside the gene matches. CDR3 loop: CSARDPGLAIPGELFF. The DNA for the CDR3 is TGCAGTGCTAGAGATCCCGGACTAGCTATCCCCGGGGAGCTGTTTTTT.

In its sample, this clonotype was seen many times. V usage is TRBV24-1 and J usage is TRBJ2-3; maybe TRBD2 (5 bases). Trimming removed 3 bases from V and 6 bases from J, with 18 bases in between. Germline assignment: CDR1 KGHDR and CDR2 SFDVKD. CDR3 size: 16 residues. The CDR3 DNA reads TGTGCCACCAGTGATCCAATCGGCCCTAGCCGGGATACGCAGTATTTT. It encodes CATSDPIGPSRDTQYF.

The rearrangement uses TRBV30 and TRBJ2-3, with D perhaps TRBD1 (6 bases). Germline V gene lookup returns CDR1 GTSNPN and CDR2 SVGIG (reference sequence). The CDR3 contains 14 residues. V lost 5 bases and J lost 2, with 14 bases in between. The CDR3 region is CAWRTALITDTQYF. The CDR3 nucleotides read TGTGCCTGGCGGACAGCCCTCATCACAGATACGCAGTATTTT.

As concerns this clonotype: Germline is not matched at one junction end, which may reflect a read error. This chain joins TRBV6-2 or TRBV6-3 and TRBJ1-3; 8 bases align to TRBD1. The CDR3 has 15 residues. From germline, CDR1 is MNHEY and CDR2 SVGEGT. The CDR3 sequence is CASRRDRPTGNTKYF. CDR3 DNA: TGTGCCAGCAGAAGGGACAGGCCGACTGGAAACACCAAATATTTT.

The chain recombines TRBV25-1 with TRBJ2-7, with 8 bases that match TRBD1. The CDR3 runs to 16 residues. Looked up from germline, CDR1 is MGHDK and CDR2 is SYGVNS. Trimming took 3 bases from V and 5 from J; bases not matched to a gene: 12. In DNA, the CDR3 is TGTGCCAGCAGTGAGATTCACCAGACAGGGGAGAACGAGCAGTACTTC. Its protein is CASSEIHQTGENEQYF.

Many counts were recorded for this clonotype. The V call is TRBV7-7, the J call TRBJ1-5; 8 nucleotides agree with TRBD1. The V and J ends lost 5 bases and 0 bases, in that order; junction bases with no gene match: 9. Germline V gene sequence: CDR1 SSHAT, CDR2 FNYEAQ (reference sequence). The CDR3 covers 17 residues. The CDR3 protein is CASSLLYRGYSNQPQHF. CDR3 coding DNA: TGTGCCAGCAGCCTACTATACAGGGGGTATAGCAATCAGCCCCAGCATTTT.

V gene TRBV12-3 or TRBV12-4 combines with J gene TRBJ2-6; possible D gene TRBD2, 6 bases. The CDR3 extends over 19 amino acids. Between the trimmed V and J ends, which lost 10 bases and 0 bases, there was a span of 25 bases. CDR3 nucleotides: TGTGCCATCTCCCTAGAGCATCGGGGGTTACGCTCTGGGGCCAACGTCCTGACTTTC. Protein: CAISLEHRGLRSGANVLTF.

The rearrangement joins TRBV10-3 to TRBJ1-6; D is perhaps TRBD1 (6 bases). Between the trimmed V and J ends, which lost 6 bases and 7 bases, there was a span of 16 bases. The V gene's germline CDR1 is ENHRY and CDR2 SYGVKD. This CDR3 has 15 residues. CDR3 sequence reads: CAISEGGSWNSPLHF. The CDR3 DNA reads TGTGCCATCAGCGAAGGGGGAAGTTGGAATTCACCCCTCCACTTT.

The V call is TRBV20-1, the J call TRBJ2-3; 9 nucleotides agree with TRBD2. The CDR3 extends over 15 amino acids. V gave up 1 base and J gave up 2 bases; unmatched junction bases: 4. Per germline, CDR1 DFQATT and CDR2 SNEGSKA (reference sequence). The CDR3 spells CSARASSGDTDTQYF. The CDR3 coding sequence is TGCAGTGCTAGAGCCTCTAGCGGGGACACAGATACGCAGTATTTT.

V and J are TRBV20-1 and TRBJ2-1; tentatively, D is TRBD1 or TRBD2 (5 bases each). CDR3 length: 15 residues. Germline assignment: CDR1 DFQATT and CDR2 SNEGSKA (reference sequence). Trimming took 0 bases from V and 10 from J, leaving 19 bases between them. This chain's CDR3 is CSARDPMGPPQEQFF. The CDR3 coding sequence is TGCAGTGCTAGAGACCCCATGGGACCCCCTCAGGAGCAGTTCTTC.

This clonotype has at least ten counts. The rearrangement links TRBV28 to TRBJ1-4, with no clear D. Germline V CDR1 and CDR2: MDHEN, SYDVKM. This CDR3 comprises 11 residues. V was shortened by 8 bases and J by 8 bases, with 9 bases between the two germline ends. The CDR3 sequence: CASYYGEKLFF. For the CDR3, the DNA is TGTGCCAGCTACTACGGGGAAAAACTGTTTTTT.